Following are 14 T cell receptor beta chains from one sample sequenced in a study of regulatory T cells in long-lasting Graves disease. The time point here: persistent/refractory GD, antithyroid drugs over 5 years with positive TRAb. RNA isolated from PBMCs was used to make the TCR library. For TCR beta, libraries came from iRepertoire HTBI primers and Arm-PCR of CDR3 regions. TCRdb reanalysed the multiplex PCR reads using MiXCR and keeps one entry per CDR3 protein. Here the sample spans some 440,000 distinct CDR3 sequences, around 21% being singletons. Sequencing used peripheral blood mononuclear cells (PBMCs), obtained when the disease was refractory, from a patient treated with antithyroid drugs. The source of these receptors is a female donor with Graves disease.

This clonotype turned up a few times. The V gene is TRBV29-1, the J gene TRBJ2-7; D gene uncertain. V shed 5 bases and J shed 2 bases, with 13 bases lying between them. Germline loops: CDR1 SQVTM, CDR2 ANQGSEA. The CDR3 has 13 residues. The CDR3 protein is CSVKGGPTYEQYF. The CDR3 DNA reads as TGCAGCGTTAAGGGCGGACCTACCTACGAGCAGTACTTC.

This clonotype was seen at least ten times. The chain uses TRBV28 and TRBJ2-5; the D gene could be TRBD1 or TRBD2 (5 bases each). There are 14 residues in the CDR3. The V end lost 7 bases, the J end lost 5 bases, and 17 bases lay between the germline ends. Germline loops: CDR1 MDHEN, CDR2 SYDVKM. The CDR3 reads CASTGTDATETQYF. The CDR3 bases are TGTGCCAGCACCGGGACGGATGCCACGGAGACCCAGTACTTC.

This clonotype was found many times. The V call is TRBV27, the J call TRBJ2-5, with D possibly called TRBD1 or TRBD2 (5 bases each). V lost 4 bases and J 5 bases, leaving 11 bases between the germline ends. The CDR3 spans 13 residues. Germline V CDR1 and CDR2: MNHEY, SMNVEV (reference sequence). CDR3: CASSSRWGETQYF. The CDR3 DNA is TGTGCCAGCAGTTCGCGGTGGGGGGAGACCCAGTACTTC.

This chain uses TRBV25-1 with TRBJ2-3; 11 positions match TRBD2. The CDR3 covers 15 residues. The germline V gene encodes CDR1 MGHDK and CDR2 SYGVNS. The ends lost 5 bases at V and 2 bases at J; junction bases unmatched: 3. The CDR3 bases are TGTGCCAGCAGTCGGACTAGCGGGCACACAGATACGCAGTATTTT. It yields the protein CASSRTSGHTDTQYF.

This clonotype was counted only a few times. The chain uses TRBV9 and TRBJ1-3; D may be TRBD1 (6 bases). Germline assignment: CDR1 SGDLS and CDR2 YYNGEE. V shed 3 bases and J shed 2 bases, with 12 bases lying between them. This CDR3 has 15 residues. CDR3: CASSGYAGAGNTIYF. The CDR3 DNA reads TGTGCCAGCAGCGGCTATGCAGGGGCTGGAAACACCATATATTTT. The full variable domain, in which reference TRBV9 and TRBJ1-3 provide the parts outside the CDR3, is DSGVTQTPKHLITATGQRVTLRCSPRSGDLSVYWYQQSLDQGLQFLIQYYNGEERAKGNILERFSAQQFPDLHSELNLSSLELGDSALYFCASSGYAGAGNTIYFGEGSWLTVV.

This chain joins TRBV10-3 and TRBJ2-3; weak D call: TRBD1 (6 bases). From germline, CDR1 is ENHRY and CDR2 SYGVKD. The CDR3 runs to 15 residues. V was cut by 0 bases and J by 3 bases, with 10 bases left in between. This CDR3 reads CAISESVRGTDTQYF. The CDR3 region has the DNA TGTGCCATCAGTGAGTCGGTCAGGGGAACAGATACGCAGTATTTT.

The chain links TRBV28 to TRBJ2-3, with D perhaps matching TRBD1 (7 bases). The germline V gene encodes CDR1 MDHEN and CDR2 SYDVKM. Trimming cost V 6 bases and J 0 bases, with 13 bases left between them. The CDR3 extends over 15 amino acids. CDR3 bases: TGTGCCAGCAGGCCCGCGGGACAGAGCACAGATACGCAGTATTTT. Its protein product is CASRPAGQSTDTQYF.

This clonotype has at least ten counts. The genes are TRBV3-1 and TRBJ2-2, with 9 bases that match TRBD2. Germline-derived CDR1 and CDR2 are LGHDT and YNNKEL (reference sequence). Trimming removed 5 bases from V and 7 bases from J; junction bases left unmatched: 11. The CDR3 spans 16 residues. The CDR3 DNA reads TGTGCCAGCAGCTACGAAGGGACTAGCCTACTCGGGGAGCTGTTTTTT. It translates to CASSYEGTSLLGELFF.

The rearrangement uses TRBV5-1 and TRBJ2-7, with D tentatively TRBD2 (5 bases). The CDR3 length is 14 residues. Germline assignment: CDR1 SGHRS and CDR2 YFSETQ. Trimming left V 4 bases short and J 4 bases short, with 15 bases between. The CDR3 coding sequence is TGCGCCAGCAGCCAAAGATCGGGGAAATACGAGCAGTACTTC. Protein: CASSQRSGKYEQYF.

As to this clonotype: A far larger clone is just one base off, so this is likely a read error. CDR3 in DNA: TGTGCCAGCAGTTGGGACATCAACTATGGCTACACCTTC. It specifies CASSWDINYGYTF. This rearrangement joins TRBV12-3 or TRBV12-4 to TRBJ1-2; the D gene is possibly TRBD1 (6 bases). The V and J ends lost 4 bases and 2 bases respectively, with 8 bases between them. CDR3 length: 13 residues.

This chain connects TRBV6-1 to TRBJ2-3; TRBD1 matches 9 bases. Germline assignment: CDR1 MNHNS and CDR2 SASEGT. Trimming at V came to 6 bases and at J to 5 bases, leaving 6 bases not matched to a gene. The CDR3 extends over 14 amino acids. CDR3 DNA sequence: TGTGCCAGCAGGCCACAGGGGGCCCGAGATACGCAGTATTTT. Protein product: CASRPQGARDTQYF.

The V gene is TRBV24-1, the J gene TRBJ2-1; 10 bases fit TRBD2. The trim removed 2 bases at V and 5 bases at J, leaving 5 bases unmatched. Looked up from germline, CDR1 is KGHDR and CDR2 is SFDVKD. This CDR3 has 16 residues. Here the CDR3 reads CATSDWLAGENNEQFF. Written as DNA, the CDR3 is TGTGCCACCAGTGATTGGCTAGCGGGAGAAAACAATGAGCAGTTCTTC.

To note about this clonotype: Lacking the conserved final phenylalanine or tryptophan, this CDR3 likely reflects a read error. The V call is TRBV30, the J call TRBJ2-7; D may be TRBD1 (5 bases). The CDR3 is made up of 11 amino acids. CDR1 GTSNPN and CDR2 SVGIG come from the germline V gene (reference sequence). The CDR3 here is CVCGTGVEQYS. CDR3 nucleotide sequence: TGTGTATGCGGAACAGGCGTCGAGCAGTACTCC.

V and J are TRBV3-1 and TRBJ2-2, with D hard to call. The CDR3 covers 13 residues. CDR1 is LGHDT, CDR2 YNNKEL, per germline (reference sequence). V gave up 0 bases and J gave up 7 bases, with 6 bases separating them. The CDR3 sequence is CASSQDGYGELFF. CDR3 in DNA: TGTGCCAGCAGCCAAGATGGGTACGGGGAGCTGTTTTTT.